Listed below are T cell receptor beta chains from one sample, sequenced in a study of blood T cell repertoires in COVID-19. Only in-frame clones appear in the TCRdb table, and some are missing; sequencing was by immunoSEQ multiplex PCR. Among 100,000 to 130,000 clones listed, around 88% were seen once. Sample: peripheral blood. These receptor sequences come from a man aged 50 or older with active or convalescent COVID-19. The CDR3 runs from the conserved cysteine through the conserved F or W. The D gene is left open where the match is weak. Clone size is shown for a subset of rows, as once, few, many or a class of expanded clone.

size: -; D: -; length: 13; J: TRBJ2-5; V: TRBV6-5; CDR3: CASSYMGQGTQYF; DNA: TGTGCCAGCAGTTACATGGGGCAAGGGACCCAGTACTTC
size: -; D: -; length: 13; J: TRBJ1-5; V: TRBV6-2/TRBV6-3; CDR3: CASSEYRNQPQHF; DNA: TGTGCCAGCAGTGAGTACAGAAATCAGCCCCAGCATTTT
size: -; D: TRBD2; length: 16; J: TRBJ2-1; V: TRBV9; CDR3: CASSSFTSGGYNEQFF; DNA: TGTGCCAGCAGCTCCTTTACTAGCGGGGGTTACAATGAGCAGTTCTTC
size: -; D: TRBD2; length: 16; J: TRBJ2-1; V: TRBV24-1; CDR3: CATSTSGRGSYNEQFF; DNA: TGTGCCACCAGTACGAGCGGGAGGGGTTCCTACAATGAGCAGTTCTTC
size: -; D: TRBD2; length: 16; J: TRBJ2-5; V: TRBV5-8; CDR3: CASSLTVAGGAETQYF; DNA: TGTGCCAGCAGCTTGACCGTAGCGGGAGGGGCAGAGACCCAGTACTTC
size: -; D: TRBD1; length: 15; J: TRBJ1-1; V: TRBV5-1; CDR3: CASSRTGTGGTEAFF; DNA: TGCGCCAGCAGCCGAACCGGGACAGGCGGCACTGAAGCTTTCTTT
size: once; D: -; length: 13; J: TRBJ2-1; V: TRBV29-1; CDR3: CSLTSRLYNEQFF; DNA: TGCAGCCTAACGTCCAGACTTTACAATGAGCAGTTCTTC
size: -; D: -; length: 15; J: TRBJ2-5; V: TRBV11-3; CDR3: CASSPNSGQEETQYF; DNA: TGTGCCAGCAGCCCCAATAGCGGACAAGAGGAGACCCAGTACTTC
size: -; D: TRBD2; length: 16; J: TRBJ2-3; V: TRBV11-2; CDR3: CASSLIGSGSADTQYF; DNA: TGTGCCAGCAGCTTAATAGGTAGCGGGAGCGCAGATACGCAGTATTTT
size: -; D: TRBD1; length: 14; J: TRBJ2-7; V: TRBV27; CDR3: CASSLGQGDYEQYF; DNA: TGTGCCAGCAGTTTAGGACAGGGGGATTACGAGCAGTACTTC
size: once; D: -; length: 17; J: TRBJ1-1; V: TRBV5-1; CDR3: CASSLVPQPGVNTEAFF; DNA: TGCGCCAGCAGCTTGGTGCCGCAACCCGGGGTGAACACTGAAGCTTTCTTT
size: -; D: TRBD2; length: 15; J: TRBJ2-7; V: TRBV27; CDR3: CASTRRAGVLYEQYF; DNA: TGTGCCAGCACCCGGAGGGCGGGAGTTCTCTACGAGCAGTACTTC
size: -; D: -; length: 14; J: TRBJ1-2; V: TRBV24-1; CDR3: CATSGGDGNYGYTF; DNA: TGTGCCACCAGTGGAGGAGACGGGAACTATGGCTACACCTTC
size: -; D: TRBD1; length: 16; J: TRBJ2-7; V: TRBV28; CDR3: CASRPDRGERTYEQYF; DNA: TGTGCCAGCAGGCCCGACAGGGGGGAAAGAACCTACGAGCAGTACTTC
size: -; D: TRBD1; length: 16; J: TRBJ1-1; V: TRBV28; CDR3: CASSFHGTGRNTEAFF; DNA: TGTGCCAGCAGTTTCCACGGGACAGGGAGGAACACTGAAGCTTTCTTT
size: -; D: TRBD2; length: 16; J: TRBJ2-3; V: TRBV6-4; CDR3: CASSCLLARVTDTQYF; DNA: TGTGCCAGCAGCTGCTTACTAGCGCGAGTCACAGATACGCAGTATTTT
size: -; D: TRBD1; length: 16; J: TRBJ1-2; V: TRBV15; CDR3: CATSRDLGGQVGGYTF; DNA: TGTGCCACCAGCAGAGATCTGGGAGGACAGGTCGGTGGCTACACCTTC
size: once; D: -; length: 14; J: TRBJ2-5; V: TRBV29-1; CDR3: CSADQAGNQETQYF; DNA: TGCAGCGCCGATCAAGCAGGGAACCAAGAGACCCAGTACTTC
size: once; D: TRBD1; length: 14; J: TRBJ1-4; V: TRBV5-5; CDR3: CASSSDRGNEKLFF; DNA: TGTGCCAGCAGCTCGGACAGGGGTAATGAAAAACTGTTTTTT
size: -; D: -; length: 16; J: TRBJ1-4; V: TRBV24-1; CDR3: CATSDPDSSWYEKLFF; DNA: TGTGCCACCAGTGACCCCGACAGTAGTTGGTATGAAAAACTGTTTTTT
size: -; D: TRBD2; length: 16; J: TRBJ2-2; V: TRBV5-1; CDR3: CASSLVGGSSTGELFF; DNA: TGCGCCAGCAGCTTGGTGGGAGGGTCGAGCACCGGGGAGCTGTTTTTT
size: -; D: -; length: 13; J: TRBJ1-2; V: TRBV7-8; CDR3: CASSSRVDYGYTF; DNA: TGTGCCAGCAGCTCAAGAGTTGACTATGGCTACACCTTC
size: -; D: -; length: 15; J: TRBJ1-5; V: TRBV19; CDR3: CASNGGVVSNQPQHF; DNA: TGTGCCAGTAACGGGGGAGTGGTGAGCAATCAGCCCCAGCATTTT
size: -; D: TRBD1; length: 17; J: TRBJ1-2; V: TRBV28; CDR3: CASSLLPGQTNPYGYTF; DNA: TGTGCCAGCAGTTTATTGCCGGGACAGACCAACCCCTATGGCTACACCTTC
size: -; D: TRBD2; length: 16; J: TRBJ2-2; V: TRBV28; CDR3: CASSLAGGPVTGELFF; DNA: TGTGCCAGCAGCTTAGCGGGAGGGCCGGTCACCGGGGAGCTGTTTTTT
size: -; D: TRBD1; length: 14; J: TRBJ1-2; V: TRBV28; CDR3: CASRTGQGDYGYTF; DNA: TGTGCCAGCAGAACTGGACAGGGGGACTATGGCTACACCTTC
size: -; D: -; length: 12; J: TRBJ1-1; V: TRBV19; CDR3: CASSLQYTEAFF; DNA: TGTGCCAGTAGTTTACAGTACACTGAAGCTTTCTTT
size: few; D: -; length: 13; J: TRBJ1-6; V: TRBV5-1; CDR3: CASSLAEQRPLHF; DNA: TGCGCCAGCAGCTTGGCCGAGCAGCGACCCCTCCACTTT
size: -; D: -; length: 15; J: TRBJ1-3; V: TRBV11-3; CDR3: CASSLRSGSGNTIYF; DNA: TGTGCCAGCAGCTTAAGGTCCGGGTCTGGAAACACCATATATTTT
size: -; D: -; length: 14; J: TRBJ1-1; V: TRBV5-7; CDR3: CASSLAPVWEGAFF; DNA: TGTGCCAGCAGCTTGGCCCCCGTTTGGGAGGGAGCTTTCTTT
size: -; D: -; length: 14; J: TRBJ1-6; V: TRBV27; CDR3: CASSLGLWNSPLHF; DNA: TGTGCCAGCAGTTTAGGACTCTGGAATTCACCCCTCCACTTT
size: -; D: TRBD1; length: 14; J: TRBJ2-5; V: TRBV2; CDR3: CASSRDRYQETQYF; DNA: TGTGCCAGCAGTCGGGACAGGTACCAAGAGACCCAGTACTTC
size: -; D: TRBD1; length: 16; J: TRBJ2-7; V: TRBV28; CDR3: CASSSPGTGLTYEQYF; DNA: TGTGCCAGCAGTTCCCCTGGGACAGGCCTTACCTACGAGCAGTACTTC
size: -; D: TRBD2; length: 15; J: TRBJ2-1; V: TRBV19; CDR3: CASQSGGGSYNEQFF; DNA: TGTGCCAGCCAAAGCGGGGGGGGCTCCTACAATGAGCAGTTCTTC
size: -; D: -; length: 15; J: TRBJ1-3; V: TRBV5-1; CDR3: CASSLDGVRGNTIYF; DNA: TGCGCCAGCAGCTTGGACGGGGTTCGGGGAAACACCATATATTTT
size: -; D: -; length: 17; J: TRBJ1-1; V: TRBV5-1; CDR3: CASSSETYREMNTEAFF; DNA: TGCGCCAGCAGCTCAGAGACCTACAGGGAGATGAACACTGAAGCTTTCTTT
size: -; D: -; length: 12; J: TRBJ1-1; V: TRBV29-1; CDR3: CSVEEGNTEAFF; DNA: TGCAGCGTTGAGGAGGGGAACACTGAAGCTTTCTTT
size: -; D: -; length: 15; J: TRBJ1-5; V: TRBV2; CDR3: CASSEAARVRQPQHF; DNA: TGTGCCAGCAGTGAAGCGGCCAGGGTGAGACAGCCCCAGCATTTT
size: -; D: -; length: 19; J: TRBJ2-3; V: TRBV4-2; CDR3: CASSQDRQSPFGTQGTQYF; DNA: TGTGCCAGCAGCCAAGATCGGCAGTCCCCCTTTGGGACACAGGGTACGCAGTATTTT
size: -; D: TRBD1; length: 17; J: TRBJ2-3; V: TRBV4-1; CDR3: CASSQAAQGANTDTQYF; DNA: TGCGCCAGCAGCCAAGCCGCCCAGGGGGCGAACACAGATACGCAGTATTTT
size: -; D: TRBD2; length: 16; J: TRBJ2-1; V: TRBV27; CDR3: CASSSPGTSGSNEQFF; DNA: TGTGCCAGCAGTTCCCCCGGGACTAGCGGGAGTAATGAGCAGTTCTTC
size: once; D: TRBD1; length: 15; J: TRBJ2-3; V: TRBV27; CDR3: CASRKPGQGKDTQYF; DNA: TGTGCCAGCAGAAAACCGGGACAGGGGAAAGATACGCAGTATTTT